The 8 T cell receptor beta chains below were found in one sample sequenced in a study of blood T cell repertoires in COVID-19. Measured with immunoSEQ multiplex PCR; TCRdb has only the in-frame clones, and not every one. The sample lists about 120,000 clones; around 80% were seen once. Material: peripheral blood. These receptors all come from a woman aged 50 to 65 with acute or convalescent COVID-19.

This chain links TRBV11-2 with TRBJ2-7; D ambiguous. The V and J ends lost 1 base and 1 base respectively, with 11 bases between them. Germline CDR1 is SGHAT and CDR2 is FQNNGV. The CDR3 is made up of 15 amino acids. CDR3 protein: CASSLGRERSYEQYF. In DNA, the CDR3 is TGTGCCAGCAGCTTAGGCCGCGAGAGGTCCTACGAGCAGTACTTC.

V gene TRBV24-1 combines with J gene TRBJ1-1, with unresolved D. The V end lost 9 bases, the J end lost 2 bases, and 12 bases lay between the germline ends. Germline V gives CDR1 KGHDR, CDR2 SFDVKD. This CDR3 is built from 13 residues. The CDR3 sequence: CATRTESNTEAFF. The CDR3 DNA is TGTGCCACCCGGACTGAGAGTAACACTGAAGCTTTCTTT.

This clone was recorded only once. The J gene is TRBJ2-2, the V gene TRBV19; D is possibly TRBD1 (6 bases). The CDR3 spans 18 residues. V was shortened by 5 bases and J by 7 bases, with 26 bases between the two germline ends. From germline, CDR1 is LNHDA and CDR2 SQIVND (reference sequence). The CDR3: CASSAGTRSTSYIGELFF. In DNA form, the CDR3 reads TGTGCCAGTAGTGCCGGGACAAGGTCAACATCGTACATCGGGGAGCTGTTTTTT.

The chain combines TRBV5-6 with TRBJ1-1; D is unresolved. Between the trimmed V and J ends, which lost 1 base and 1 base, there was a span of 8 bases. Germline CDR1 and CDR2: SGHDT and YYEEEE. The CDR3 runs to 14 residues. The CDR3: CASSLNGGNTEAFF. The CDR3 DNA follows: TGTGCCAGCAGCTTGAATGGCGGGAACACTGAAGCTTTCTTT.

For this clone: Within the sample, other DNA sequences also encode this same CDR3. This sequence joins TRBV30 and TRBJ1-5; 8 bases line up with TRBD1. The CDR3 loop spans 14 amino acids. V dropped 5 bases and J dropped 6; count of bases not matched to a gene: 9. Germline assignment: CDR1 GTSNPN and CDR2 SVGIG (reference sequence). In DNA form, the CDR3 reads TGTGCCTGGTCTAGACAGGGGATAACTCAGCCCCAGCATTTT. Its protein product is CAWSRQGITQPQHF. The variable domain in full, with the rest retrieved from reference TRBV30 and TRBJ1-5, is SQTIHQWPATLVQPVGSPLSLECTVEGTSNPNLYWYRQAAGRGLQLLFYSVGIGQISSEVPQNLSASRPQDRQFILSSKKLLLSDSGFYLCAWSRQGITQPQHFGDGTRLSIL.

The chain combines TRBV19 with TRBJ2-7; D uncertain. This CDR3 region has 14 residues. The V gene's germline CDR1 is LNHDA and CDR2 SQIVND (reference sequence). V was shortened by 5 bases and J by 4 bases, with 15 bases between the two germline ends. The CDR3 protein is CASSPVGHLYEQYF. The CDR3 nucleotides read TGTGCCAGTAGTCCCGTGGGCCACCTATACGAGCAGTACTTC.

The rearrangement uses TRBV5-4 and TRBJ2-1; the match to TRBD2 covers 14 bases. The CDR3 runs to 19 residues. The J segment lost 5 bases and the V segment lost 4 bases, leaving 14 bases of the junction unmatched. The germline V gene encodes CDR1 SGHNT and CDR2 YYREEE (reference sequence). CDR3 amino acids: CASSPTGGTSGRRNNEQFF. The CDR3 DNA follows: TGTGCCAGCAGCCCGACAGGGGGGACTAGCGGGAGAAGGAACAATGAGCAGTTCTTC.

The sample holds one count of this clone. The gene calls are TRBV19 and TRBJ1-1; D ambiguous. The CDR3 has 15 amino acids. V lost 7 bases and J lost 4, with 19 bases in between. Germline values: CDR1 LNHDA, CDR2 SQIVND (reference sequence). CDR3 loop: CASTPAGFVGTEAFF. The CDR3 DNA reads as TGTGCCAGTACCCCGGCGGGCTTCGTCGGCACTGAAGCTTTCTTT.